The 17 T cell receptor beta chains given below trace back to one sample, sequenced in a study of cytomegalovirus exposure and HLA in healthy donors. In the PCR, 60 Vbeta and 13 Jbeta primers were used. Sequencing was performed with immunoSEQ multiplex PCR; in TCRdb, only in-frame clones are kept and a portion is missing. The data hold 150,000 or so clones, with 78% observed a single time. The sequenced sample was PBMCs. The receptors stem from a man between 40 and 49 years old in good health and CMV-seropositive.

This chain joins TRBV7-2 and TRBJ2-2; TRBD2 might be the D (5 bases). V dropped 5 bases and J dropped 0 bases, with 16 bases sitting between them. The CDR3 totals 17 residues. Germline V gene lookup returns CDR1 SGHTA and CDR2 FQGNSA. DNA for the CDR3: TGTGCCAGCAGCCCGGTCGGGCAGCGGACGAACACCGGGGAGCTGTTTTTT. It encodes CASSPVGQRTNTGELFF.

This rearrangement joins TRBV11-3 to TRBJ2-7, with D possibly TRBD1 on 6 matching bases. Germline loops: CDR1 SGHNT, CDR2 YENEEA. V lost 0 bases and J lost 2, with 11 bases in between. This CDR3 has 15 amino acids. CDR3 in DNA: TGTGCCAGCAGCTTAGAAGGGGCAGGGGCCTACGAGCAGTACTTC. Translated, it gives CASSLEGAGAYEQYF.

The V and J genes are TRBV14 and TRBJ1-1; D not certain. The CDR3 length is 13 residues. The V gene's germline CDR1 is SGHDN and CDR2 FVKESK. The V and J ends lost 4 bases and 0 bases respectively, with 6 bases between them. The CDR3 sequence is CASSRTLNTEAFF. The CDR3 DNA reads TGTGCCAGCAGCCGTACACTGAACACTGAAGCTTTCTTT.

J is TRBJ1-2 and V is TRBV28, with D possibly being TRBD1 (5 bases). CDR3 length: 12 residues. Germline V gene lookup returns CDR1 MDHEN and CDR2 SYDVKM. The germline V and J ends were trimmed by 6 bases and 3 bases, with 8 bases remaining between them. Here the CDR3 DNA reads TGTGCCAGCAGCCAGACAGACTATGGCTACACCTTC. Its protein product is CASSQTDYGYTF.

The V and J genes are TRBV6-1 and TRBJ2-7, with 8 bases aligning to TRBD1. With 5 bases clipped from V and 3 bases from J, the junction kept 9 bases outside the gene matches. The CDR3 has 15 amino acids. Germline-derived CDR1 and CDR2 are MNHNS and SASEGT. The CDR3 coding sequence is TGTGCCAGCAGTAAATCGACAGGGGCCGACTACGAGCAGTACTTC. Its translation is CASSKSTGADYEQYF.

The chain carries TRBV6-5 and TRBJ2-1; 10 bases fit TRBD2. The ends lost 5 bases at V and 5 bases at J; junction bases unmatched: 6. Germline V gene sequence: CDR1 MNHEY, CDR2 SVGAGI. This CDR3 contains 15 residues. The CDR3 nucleotides read TGTGCCAGCAGTCCACTAGCGGGACCCCACAATGAGCAGTTCTTC. Protein product: CASSPLAGPHNEQFF.

V usage is TRBV9 and J usage is TRBJ2-1; TRBD2 agrees at 11 bases. CDR1 SGDLS and CDR2 YYNGEE come from the germline V gene. CDR3 length: 16 amino acids. After removal of 4 bases from V and 7 bases from J, the junction contained 10 bases not matched to a gene. This CDR3 reads CASSYPLAGGLNEQFF. The CDR3 nucleotides read TGTGCCAGCAGCTATCCTTTAGCGGGAGGGCTGAATGAGCAGTTCTTC. Supplemented by reference TRBV9 and TRBJ2-1, the full variable domain reads DSGVTQTPKHLITATGQRVTLRCSPRSGDLSVYWYQQSLDQGLQFLIQYYNGEERAKGNILERFSAQQFPDLHSELNLSSLELGDSALYFCASSYPLAGGLNEQFFGPGTRLTVL.

This clone was counted once. This chain joins TRBV6-5 and TRBJ2-1; 10 positions agree with TRBD2. Trimming removed 0 bases from V and 7 bases from J; junction bases left unmatched: 3. The V gene's germline CDR1 is MNHEY and CDR2 SVGAGI. This CDR3 is built from 15 residues. DNA of the CDR3: TGTGCCAGCAGTTACTCCCTAGCGGGAGCTAATGAGCAGTTCTTC. Translating it yields CASSYSLAGANEQFF.

The chain has TRBV2 and TRBJ1-4; tentative D call: TRBD1 (5 bases). V was shortened by 4 bases and J by 8 bases, with 20 bases between the two germline ends. The CDR3 covers 16 residues. Germline assignment: CDR1 SNHLY and CDR2 FYNNEI. The CDR3 coding sequence is TGTGCCAGCAGTGTTGGGTACGGCAGGGCTGGCGAAAAACTGTTTTTT. The encoded protein is CASSVGYGRAGEKLFF.

The J gene is TRBJ1-5, the V gene TRBV19; 10 bases match TRBD1. CDR1 and CDR2 (germline): LNHDA, SQIVND (reference sequence). The CDR3 consists of 16 residues. The trim removed 5 bases at V and 1 base at J, leaving 5 bases unmatched. CDR3 sequence (DNA): TGTGCCAGTAGTGCGGGACAGGGGATCAGCAATCAGCCCCAGCATTTT. This sequence encodes CASSAGQGISNQPQHF.

The chain combines TRBV28 with TRBJ1-4; TRBD1 matches 7 bases. V shed 5 bases, J shed 2 bases, and the junction held 8 bases outside the gene matches. The CDR3 spans 16 residues. Germline CDR1 and CDR2: MDHEN and SYDVKM. CDR3 bases: TGTGCCAGCAGTCAACTAGGGGGCATCACTAATGAAAAACTGTTTTTT. Its translation: CASSQLGGITNEKLFF.

The V and J genes are TRBV15 and TRBJ2-3, with D tentatively TRBD1 (6 bases). Trimming shortened V by 4 bases and J by 4 bases, and 12 bases separated the two germline ends. Germline CDR1 LNHNV, CDR2 YYDKDF (reference sequence). The CDR3 runs 14 residues. CDR3 coding DNA: TGTGCCACCAGCACCAGGGGAGCTGCAGATACGCAGTATTTT. Translation gives CATSTRGAADTQYF.

The genes are TRBV6-5 and TRBJ1-5; D is unresolved. The germline CDR1 and CDR2 sequences are MNHEY and SVGAGI. V was cut by 7 bases and J by 0 bases, with 7 bases left in between. This CDR3 region has 13 residues. The CDR3, as DNA: TGTGCCAGCAAGCAGGTTAGCAATCAGCCCCAGCATTTT. As protein: CASKQVSNQPQHF.

This clone was picked up a small number of times. The genes are TRBV28 and TRBJ1-5, with TRBD1 as a possible D gene (5 bases). Germline lookup yields CDR1 MDHEN and CDR2 SYDVKM. Trimming took 2 bases from V and 6 from J, leaving 14 bases between them. The CDR3 has 15 residues. In nucleotides, the CDR3 is TGTGCCAGCAGTTTACTCGGGGGAGGGGTTCAGCCCCAGCATTTT. This sequence encodes CASSLLGGGVQPQHF.

The chain is built from TRBV14 and TRBJ2-7, with D tentatively TRBD2 (5 bases). The CDR3 loop spans 16 amino acids. V was shortened by 2 bases and J by 2 bases, with 16 bases between the two germline ends. CDR1 is SGHDN and CDR2 is FVKESK in the germline V gene. The CDR3 protein is CASSQMVGRGAYEQYF. CDR3 sequence (DNA): TGTGCCAGCAGCCAAATGGTTGGCCGGGGAGCCTACGAGCAGTACTTC.

The chain links TRBV5-6 to TRBJ2-2; D might be TRBD1 (6 bases). The CDR3 extends over 15 amino acids. The V end lost 2 bases, the J end lost 9 bases, and 17 bases lay between the germline ends. Germline CDR1 reads SGHDT; CDR2 reads YYEEEE. The CDR3 loop is CASSFDRSAGRELFF. The CDR3 nucleotides read TGTGCCAGCAGCTTTGACAGGTCAGCAGGCCGGGAGCTGTTTTTT. Full variable domain (missing parts from reference TRBV5-6 and TRBJ2-2): DAGVTQSPTHLIKTRGQQVTLRCSPKSGHDTVSWYQQALGQGPQFIFQYYEEEERQRGNFPDRFSGHQFPNYSSELNVNALLLGDSALYLCASSFDRSAGRELFFGEGSRLTVL.

The chain carries TRBV5-5 and TRBJ1-2, with D possibly being TRBD1 (6 bases). CDR1 is SGHKS, CDR2 YYEKEE, per germline (reference sequence). The CDR3 extends over 15 amino acids. The V gene lost 3 bases and the J gene lost 8 bases, with 20 bases spanning the gap. DNA of the CDR3: TGTGCCAGCAGCTCCCCGAATACAGGGTTTGGAGGCTACACCTTC. Its protein is CASSSPNTGFGGYTF.